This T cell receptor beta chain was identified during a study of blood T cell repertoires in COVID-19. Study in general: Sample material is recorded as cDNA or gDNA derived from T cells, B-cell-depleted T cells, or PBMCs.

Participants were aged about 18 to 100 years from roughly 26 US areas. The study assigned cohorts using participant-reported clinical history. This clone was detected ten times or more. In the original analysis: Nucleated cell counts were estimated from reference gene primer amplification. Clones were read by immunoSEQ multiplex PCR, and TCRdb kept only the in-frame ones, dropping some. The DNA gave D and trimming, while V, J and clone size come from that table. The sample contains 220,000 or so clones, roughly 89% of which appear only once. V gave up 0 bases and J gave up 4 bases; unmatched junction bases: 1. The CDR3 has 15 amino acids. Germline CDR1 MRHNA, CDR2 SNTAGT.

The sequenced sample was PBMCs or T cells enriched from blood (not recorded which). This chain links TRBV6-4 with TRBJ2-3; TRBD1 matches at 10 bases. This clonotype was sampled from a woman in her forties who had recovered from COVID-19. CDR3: CASSDSGQGADTQYF. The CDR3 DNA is TGTGCCAGCAGTGACTCCGGACAGGGGGCAGATACGCAGTATTTT.